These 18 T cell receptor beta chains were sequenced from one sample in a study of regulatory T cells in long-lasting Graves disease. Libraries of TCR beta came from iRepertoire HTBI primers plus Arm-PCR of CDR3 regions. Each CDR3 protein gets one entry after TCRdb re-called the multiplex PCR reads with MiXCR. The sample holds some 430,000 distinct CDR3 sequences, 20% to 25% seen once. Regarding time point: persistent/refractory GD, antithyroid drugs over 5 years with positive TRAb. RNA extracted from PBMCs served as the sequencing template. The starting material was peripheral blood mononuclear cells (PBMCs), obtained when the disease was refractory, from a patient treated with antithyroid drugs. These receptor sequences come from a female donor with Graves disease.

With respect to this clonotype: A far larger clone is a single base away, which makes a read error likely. DNA of the CDR3: TGTGCCAGCAGTTTAGTTTGGACAGGGGCTGCCGAGCAGTTCTTC. It codes for CASSLVWTGAAEQFF. This chain links TRBV12-3 or TRBV12-4 with TRBJ2-5, with TRBD1 matching 9 bases. The J call may be in error: the DNA end matches TRBJ2-1 better. CDR3 length: 15 amino acids.

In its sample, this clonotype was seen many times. The CDR3, as DNA: TGTGCCAGCAGGCCCCAGGGGGGGTCCTACGAGCAGTACTTC. Protein: CASRPQGGSYEQYF. V and J are TRBV28 and TRBJ2-7; D could derive from TRBD1 or TRBD2 (7 bases each). V was trimmed by 6 bases and J by 1 base, leaving 13 bases between them. CDR1 MDHEN and CDR2 SYDVKM come from the germline V gene. CDR3 length: 14 residues.

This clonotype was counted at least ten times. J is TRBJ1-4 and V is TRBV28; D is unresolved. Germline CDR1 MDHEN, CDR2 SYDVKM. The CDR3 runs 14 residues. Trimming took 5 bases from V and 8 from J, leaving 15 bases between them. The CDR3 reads CASSQLNRGEKLFF. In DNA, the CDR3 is TGTGCCAGCAGTCAACTTAATAGAGGGGAAAAACTGTTTTTT. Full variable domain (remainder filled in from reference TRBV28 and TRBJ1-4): DVKVTQSSRYLVKRTGEKVFLECVQDMDHENMFWYRQDPGLGLRLIYFSYDVKMKEKGDIPEGYSVSREKKERFSLILESASTNQTSMYLCASSQLNRGEKLFFGSGTQLSVL.

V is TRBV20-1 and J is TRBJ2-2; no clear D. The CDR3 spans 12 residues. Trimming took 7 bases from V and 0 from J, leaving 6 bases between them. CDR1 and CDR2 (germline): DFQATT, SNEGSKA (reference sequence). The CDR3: CSVSTNTGELFF. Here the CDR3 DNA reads TGCAGTGTCTCGACGAACACCGGGGAGCTGTTTTTT.

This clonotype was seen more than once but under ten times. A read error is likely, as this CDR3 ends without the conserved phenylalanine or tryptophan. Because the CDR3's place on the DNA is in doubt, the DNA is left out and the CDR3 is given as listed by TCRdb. The CDR3 spells CASSPGLKPGG. J is TRBJ1-3 and V is TRBV7-2; no check of the table's D call, TRBD1, against the DNA was made. Germline CDR1 SGHTA, CDR2 FQGNSA. The CDR3 has 11 residues if both end residues are counted.

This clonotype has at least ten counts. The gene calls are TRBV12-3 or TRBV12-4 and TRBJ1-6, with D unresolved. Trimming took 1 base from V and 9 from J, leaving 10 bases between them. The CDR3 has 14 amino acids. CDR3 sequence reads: CASSLGLMRSPLHF. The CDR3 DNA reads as TGTGCCAGCAGTTTAGGGCTTATGCGTTCACCCCTCCACTTT.

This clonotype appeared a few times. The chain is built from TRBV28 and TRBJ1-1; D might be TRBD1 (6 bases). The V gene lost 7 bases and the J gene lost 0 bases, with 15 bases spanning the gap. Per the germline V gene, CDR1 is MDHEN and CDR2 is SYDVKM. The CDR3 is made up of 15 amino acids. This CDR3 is CASKGGGEMNTEAFF. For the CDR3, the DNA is TGTGCCAGCAAGGGGGGGGGGGAAATGAACACTGAAGCTTTCTTT.

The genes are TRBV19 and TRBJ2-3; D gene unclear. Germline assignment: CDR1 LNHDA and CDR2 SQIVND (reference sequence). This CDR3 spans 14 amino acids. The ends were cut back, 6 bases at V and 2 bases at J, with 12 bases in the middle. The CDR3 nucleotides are TGTGCCAGTAGCCCAGTCGCCTTCACAGATACGCAGTATTTT. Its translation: CASSPVAFTDTQYF.

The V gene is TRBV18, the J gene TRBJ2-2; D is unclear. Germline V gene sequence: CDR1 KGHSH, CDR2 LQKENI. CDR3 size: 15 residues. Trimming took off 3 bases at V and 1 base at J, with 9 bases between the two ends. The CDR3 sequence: CASSPATGNTGELFF. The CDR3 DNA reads TGTGCCAGCTCACCGGCGACCGGGAACACCGGGGAGCTGTTTTTT.

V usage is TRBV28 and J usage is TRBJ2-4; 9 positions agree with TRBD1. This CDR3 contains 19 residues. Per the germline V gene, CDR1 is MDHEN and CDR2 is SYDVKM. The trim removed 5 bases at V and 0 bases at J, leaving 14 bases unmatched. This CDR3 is CASSVLQGAQSLAKNIQYF. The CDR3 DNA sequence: TGTGCCAGCAGTGTATTACAGGGGGCACAATCCCTAGCCAAAAACATTCAGTACTTC.

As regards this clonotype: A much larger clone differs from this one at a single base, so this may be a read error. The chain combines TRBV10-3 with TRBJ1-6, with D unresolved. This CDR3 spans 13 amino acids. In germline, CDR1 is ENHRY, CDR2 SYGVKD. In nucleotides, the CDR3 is TGTGCCATCAGCGATACAAGGAATTCACCCCCCCACTTT. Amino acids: CAISDTRNSPPHF.

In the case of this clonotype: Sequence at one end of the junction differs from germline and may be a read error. The CDR3 loop reads CVSSLDGDYGYTF. CDR3 sequence (DNA): TGTGTCAGCAGCCTAGACGGAGACTATGGCTACACCTTC. The rearrangement uses TRBV11-2 and TRBJ1-2; no firm D call. In germline, CDR1 is SGHAT, CDR2 FQNNGV. This CDR3 is built from 13 residues.

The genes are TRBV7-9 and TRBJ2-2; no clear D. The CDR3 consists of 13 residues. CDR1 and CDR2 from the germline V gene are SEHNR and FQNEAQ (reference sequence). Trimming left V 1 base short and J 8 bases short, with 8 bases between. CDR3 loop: CASSLDSSGELFF. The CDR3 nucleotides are TGTGCCAGCAGCTTAGACAGTTCGGGGGAGCTGTTTTTT. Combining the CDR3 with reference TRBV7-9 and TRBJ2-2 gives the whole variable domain DTGVSQNPRHKITKRGQNVTFRCDPISEHNRLYWYRQTLGQGPEFLTYFQNEAQLEKSRLLSDRFSAERPKGSFSTLEIQRTEQGDSAMYLCASSLDSSGELFFGEGSRLTVL.

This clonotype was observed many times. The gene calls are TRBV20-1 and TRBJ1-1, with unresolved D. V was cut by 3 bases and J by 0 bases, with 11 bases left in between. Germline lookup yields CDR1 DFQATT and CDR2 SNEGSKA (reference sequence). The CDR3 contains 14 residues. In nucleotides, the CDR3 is TGCAGTGCTAGGGGCGGCGGCATGAACACTGAAGCTTTCTTT. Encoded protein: CSARGGGMNTEAFF.

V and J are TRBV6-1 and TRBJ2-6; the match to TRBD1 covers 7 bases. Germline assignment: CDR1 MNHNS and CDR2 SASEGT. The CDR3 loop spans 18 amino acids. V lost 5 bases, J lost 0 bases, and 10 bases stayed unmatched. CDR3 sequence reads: CASSNPRDSYSGANVLTF. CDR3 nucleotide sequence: TGTGCCAGCAGTAACCCCCGGGACAGCTACTCTGGGGCCAACGTCCTGACTTTC.

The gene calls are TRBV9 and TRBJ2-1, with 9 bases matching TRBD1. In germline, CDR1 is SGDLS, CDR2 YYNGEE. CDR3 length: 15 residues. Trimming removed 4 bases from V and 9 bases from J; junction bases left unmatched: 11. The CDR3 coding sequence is TGTGCCAGCAGCCACCCCGGGGGGACAGGGACTGAGCAGTTCTTC. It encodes CASSHPGGTGTEQFF.

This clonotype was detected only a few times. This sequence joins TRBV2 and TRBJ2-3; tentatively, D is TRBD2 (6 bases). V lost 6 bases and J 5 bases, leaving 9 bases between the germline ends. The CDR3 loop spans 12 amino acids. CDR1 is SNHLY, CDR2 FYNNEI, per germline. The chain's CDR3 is CASSVGGDTQYF. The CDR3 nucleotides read TGTGCCAGCAGCGTGGGGGGAGATACGCAGTATTTT.

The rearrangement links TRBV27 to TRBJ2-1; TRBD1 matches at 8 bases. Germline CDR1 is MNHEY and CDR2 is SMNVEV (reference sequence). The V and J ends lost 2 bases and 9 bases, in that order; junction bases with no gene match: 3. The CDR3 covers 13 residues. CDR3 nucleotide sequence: TGTGCCAGCAGTTTAGGGGACAGGATTGAGCAGTTCTTC. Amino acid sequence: CASSLGDRIEQFF.